This T cell receptor (beta chain) was sequenced for a study of blood T cell repertoires in COVID-19 (dated by TCRdb to between 2020 and 2021). With regard to the full study: The collaborator samples originated in the United States, Italy and Spain and spanned the acute and convalescent phases of COVID-19. Samples came from the ongoing ImmuneRACE study (first 160 participants) plus 1,254 subjects from 6 global collaborators. The repertoires were made available in a free public database intended to serve as a resource for research on the immune response to SARS-CoV-2. A de-identified subject ID, COVID-19 status, age in years and sex were almost always included in the sample metadata. Where HLA class I and class II types were available, the types were taken from metadata supplied by the sample provider, not from assay-based typing. The dataset comprised deeply sampled blood TCRbeta repertoires from subjects exposed to, actively infected with, or recovered from COVID-19. The material from the prospective study consisted of cDNA or gDNA derived from T cells, B-cell-depleted T cells, or PBMCs.

Measured from the cysteine to the phenylalanine, the CDR3 is 16 residues long. Only CDR3 DNA is held: 48 bases, read in frame from base 1. CDR1 LGHDT and CDR2 YNNKEL are derived from the germline V gene (reference sequence). V lost 1 base and J lost 7 bases; the stretch between them is 19 bases long. Beyond this particular receptor, the publication reports: How much clinical and demographic metadata was included differed by source and by participant, and the metadata was provided uncurated.

The immunoSEQ Assay, a bias-controlled multiplex PCR, was used to amplify TCRbeta CDR3 regions from genomic DNA. The paper's processing steps were these. Nucleated cell counts per sample were estimated from amplification of reference gene primers within the assay. Sequence reads were collapsed and filtered to measure the absolute abundance of every unique TCRbeta CDR3 rearrangement. For each sample, productive Simpson clonality was calculated as the square root of Simpson's diversity index across productive rearrangements. In TCRdb, the immuneACCESS table is reduced to in-frame sequences with V and J assigned. These tables do not hold every clone; where another copy was compared, an unresolved V gene accounts for under half, and the others remain unexplained. That table gives V, J and clone size, and the DNA gave D and trimming. The sample table shows approximately 210,000 clones, and around 80% are seen once. The leading ten clones occupy 4.3% of the sample.

In the prospective study, participants were about 18 to 95 years old, resided in under 30 geographic areas of the United States, and were enrolled through a virtual design. In the prospective study, participants were assigned to cohorts based on the clinical history participants reported in a screening survey and a study questionnaire. Mobile phlebotomists in the prospective study collected whole blood, serum and a nasopharyngeal or oropharyngeal swab from every participant. Prospective study participants could optionally give additional blood draws and questionnaires over an approximately 2-month period. Before DNA extraction, blood samples from the prospective study were shipped at room temperature or frozen. This clone has just one count. Its antigen remains undetermined. Per-base quality was not reported, and no clone a single base away is much larger than it.

Sequencing input: PBMCs or T cells enriched from blood (not recorded which). This receptor was identified in a man aged 30 to 39 with acute COVID-19. Recombination linked TRBV3-1 (or the pseudogene TRBV3-2) to TRBJ1-1; there is no confident call for the D gene. Read as DNA, the sequence is TGTGCCAGCAGCCAAGGTCTACTCACAGTACACAATGAAGCTTTCTTT. Translation gives CASSQGLLTVHNEAFF.